Shown below are 10 T cell receptor beta chains from a single sample sequenced in a study of blood T cell repertoires in COVID-19. Using immunoSEQ multiplex PCR, the repertoire was profiled, and TCRdb retains in-frame clones only, with some absent. The sample contains roughly 450,000 clones, roughly 91% of which appear only once. Sequencing was performed on PBMCs or T cells enriched from blood (not recorded which). The receptors come from a young man who had recovered from COVID-19.

The V and J genes are TRBV7-2 and TRBJ2-7; 7 bases are a match to TRBD1. V lost 5 bases, J lost 3 bases, and 10 bases stayed unmatched. CDR3 length equals 15 residues. Germline loops: CDR1 SGHTA, CDR2 FQGNSA. CDR3 region: CASSPKRGPRYEQYF. The DNA for the CDR3 is TGTGCCAGCAGCCCCAAGAGGGGGCCCCGCTACGAGCAGTACTTC.

The CDR3 here is CSVGGQGALMNTEAFF. The CDR3 region has the DNA TGCAGCGTTGGGGGACAGGGGGCTCTCATGAACACTGAAGCTTTCTTT. This chain connects TRBV29-1 to TRBJ1-1, with 12 bases matching TRBD1. J gave up 0 bases and V 4 bases, and 6 bases lay outside the gene matches. CDR3 length: 16 amino acids. From germline, CDR1 is SQVTM and CDR2 ANQGSEA.

This chain uses TRBV18 with TRBJ1-2; weak D call: TRBD1 (5 bases). The CDR3 spans 13 residues. Germline CDR1 reads KGHSH; CDR2 reads LQKENI. Trimming removed 4 bases at V and 7 bases at J, with 13 bases between. CDR3 in amino acids: CASSRQGTGGYTF. The CDR3 DNA reads TGTGCCAGCTCACGCCAGGGTACGGGTGGCTACACCTTC.

The chain uses TRBV5-1 and TRBJ1-3; a weak D match, TRBD1 (6 bases). Germline V lookup: CDR1 SGHRS, CDR2 YFSETQ. The CDR3 is 16 residues long. The ends were cut back, 5 bases at V and 0 bases at J, with 15 bases in the middle. The CDR3 here is CASRDIGGYSGNTIYF. In DNA, the CDR3 is TGCGCCAGCAGAGACATAGGGGGTTACTCTGGAAACACCATATATTTT.

J is TRBJ2-7 and V is TRBV7-9, with D possibly matching TRBD1 (5 bases). CDR3 length equals 15 residues. Germline assignment: CDR1 SEHNR and CDR2 FQNEAQ (reference sequence). Trimming left V 0 bases short and J 2 bases short, with 11 bases between. Here the CDR3 reads CASSLALGAAYEQYF. DNA for the CDR3: TGTGCCAGCAGCTTAGCATTAGGGGCTGCCTACGAGCAGTACTTC.

The chain uses TRBV3-1 (or the pseudogene TRBV3-2) and TRBJ1-2, with no clear D. V was shortened by 3 bases and J by 2 bases, with 13 bases between the two germline ends. CDR1 is LGHDT, CDR2 YNNKEL, per germline (reference sequence). CDR3 length: 15 residues. In nucleotides, the CDR3 is TGTGCCAGCAGCCAGGCCGAGGGTGGAAACTATGGCTACACCTTC. The encoded protein is CASSQAEGGNYGYTF.

This clone appeared once. This chain uses TRBV15 with TRBJ2-1, with a tentative D call TRBD1 (5 bases). The CDR3 extends over 15 amino acids. Germline V gene lookup returns CDR1 LNHNV and CDR2 YYDKDF (reference sequence). V dropped 0 bases and J dropped 10 bases, with 16 bases sitting between them. CDR3 DNA sequence: TGTGCCACCAGCAGAGATCGGACATCCGAAGGGGAGCAGTTCTTC. Its translation is CATSRDRTSEGEQFF.

This clone was observed once. The rearrangement joins TRBV3-1 (or the pseudogene TRBV3-2) to TRBJ1-4; tentative D call: TRBD1 (6 bases). Germline-derived CDR1 and CDR2 are LGHDT and YNNKEL (reference sequence). This CDR3 has 17 residues. Trimming removed 8 bases at V and 4 bases at J, with 23 bases between. CDR3 nucleotides: TGTGCCAGCCGGGACAACGAGTCGGGCGGGCGTAATGAAAAACTGTTTTTT. Its translation is CASRDNESGGRNEKLFF.

The chain uses TRBV10-3 and TRBJ1-1; D remains ambiguous. CDR1 ENHRY and CDR2 SYGVKD come from the germline V gene. The CDR3 is made up of 15 amino acids. V lost 6 bases, J lost 1 base, and 15 bases lay in between. CDR3 DNA sequence: TGTGCCATCAGAGGCCTAGCAGGTAAGAACACTGAAGCTTTCTTT. Translating it yields CAIRGLAGKNTEAFF.

V gene TRBV6-5 combines with J gene TRBJ2-3, with 9 bases that match TRBD2. This CDR3 comprises 15 residues. The germline V gene has CDR1 MNHEY and CDR2 SVGAGI. V shed 7 bases and J 5 bases; nucleotides not matched to a gene: 10. DNA of the CDR3: TGTGCCAGCAATATAGCGGGAGAAGAGGGAGATACGCAGTATTTT. It is translated as CASNIAGEEGDTQYF.